Presented here are 26 T cell receptor beta chains from one specimen sequenced in a study of blood T cell repertoires in COVID-19. Sequenced by immunoSEQ multiplex PCR; TCRdb stores in-frame clones only, minus some. Among around 260,000 clones, 86% were seen once, and the ten largest hold 3.6%. Sequenced: peripheral blood. These receptors all come from a man between 18 and 29 years old with active or convalescent COVID-19.

The chain uses TRBV2 and TRBJ1-1; D is ambiguous. V gave up 7 bases and J gave up 1 base, with 13 bases separating them. Germline-derived CDR1 and CDR2 are SNHLY and FYNNEI. There are 14 residues in the CDR3. As DNA, the CDR3 is TGTGCCAGCATAGGTCTAGGAGAGAACACTGAAGCTTTCTTT. Amino acids: CASIGLGENTEAFF.

The chain is built from TRBV7-9 and TRBJ2-3; 7 bases match TRBD1. This CDR3 contains 14 residues. Germline-derived CDR1 and CDR2 are SEHNR and FQNEAQ (reference sequence). V was clipped by 5 bases and J by 4 bases; unmatched bases: 6. The CDR3 region has the DNA TGTGCCAGCAGCGACCGACAGGGCCCAGATACGCAGTATTTT. Its translation: CASSDRQGPDTQYF.

The rearrangement uses TRBV27 and TRBJ2-1; 9 positions match TRBD1. The CDR3 covers 14 residues. The trim removed 1 base at V and 6 bases at J, leaving 1 base unmatched. Germline CDR1 and CDR2: MNHEY and SMNVEV (reference sequence). CDR3 DNA sequence: TGTGCCAGCAGTTTATTGACAGGGGGCAATGAGCAGTTCTTC. This translates into CASSLLTGGNEQFF.

The chain recombines TRBV28 with TRBJ2-7; 9 bases fit TRBD2. J lost 1 base, V lost 3 bases, and 10 bases had no gene match. CDR1 and CDR2 from the germline V gene are MDHEN and SYDVKM. The CDR3 contains 17 residues. CDR3 in amino acids: CASSFTPRLAASYEQYF. The CDR3 coding sequence is TGTGCCAGCAGTTTTACACCCCGACTAGCGGCTTCCTACGAGCAGTACTTC.

This clone was counted a few times. The chain combines TRBV7-9 with TRBJ1-3, with D possibly TRBD1 on 5 matching bases. Germline V gene sequence: CDR1 SEHNR, CDR2 FQNEAQ (reference sequence). CDR3 length: 15 amino acids. Trimming took 4 bases from V and 4 from J, leaving 14 bases between them. Here the CDR3 DNA reads TGTGCCAGCAGCTACGGACATGGGTCCGGAAACACCATATATTTT. Protein sequence: CASSYGHGSGNTIYF.

The chain combines TRBV28 with TRBJ1-6; a weak D match, TRBD1 (5 bases). Trimming took 2 bases from V and 4 from J, leaving 9 bases between them. The V gene's germline CDR1 is MDHEN and CDR2 SYDVKM. This CDR3 has 15 amino acids. The DNA for the CDR3 is TGTGCCAGCAGTTTAGTAAGACAGTATAATTCACCCCTCCACTTT. It specifies CASSLVRQYNSPLHF.

The chain combines TRBV27 with TRBJ1-1; TRBD1 agrees at 9 bases. The germline V gene has CDR1 MNHEY and CDR2 SMNVEV (reference sequence). The CDR3 sequence is 14 residues long. V trimming: 4 bases; J trimming: 7 bases; junction bases outside the gene matches: 7. The CDR3 is CASSSTGTGIEAFF. The CDR3, as DNA: TGTGCCAGCAGTTCAACCGGGACAGGGATTGAAGCTTTCTTT.

The rearrangement links TRBV6-5 to TRBJ1-6; D is possibly TRBD1 (6 bases). CDR3 length: 12 amino acids. Germline CDR1 is MNHEY and CDR2 is SVGAGI. V shed 7 bases and J shed 7 bases, with 8 bases lying between them. CDR3 protein: CASKDSNSPLHF. The CDR3 nucleotides read TGTGCCAGCAAGGACAGCAATTCACCCCTCCACTTT.

The V call is TRBV15, the J call TRBJ1-1; TRBD1 matches at 7 bases. The CDR3 is 17 amino acids. The germline V gene has CDR1 LNHNV and CDR2 YYDKDF (reference sequence). The V segment lost 3 bases and the J segment 3 bases; nucleotides outside the gene matches: 13. The chain's CDR3 is CATSRDSPGTVYTEAFF. The DNA of the CDR3 is TGTGCCACCAGCAGGGACTCTCCCGGGACAGTTTACACTGAAGCTTTCTTT.

The chain carries TRBV5-1 and TRBJ2-7; D possibly corresponds to TRBD1 (6 bases). Between the trimmed V and J ends, which lost 5 bases and 5 bases, there was a span of 17 bases. The germline V gene encodes CDR1 SGHRS and CDR2 YFSETQ. CDR3 length: 14 amino acids. The CDR3 loop is CASRAAQGIDEQYF. CDR3 bases: TGCGCCAGCAGAGCGGCGCAGGGGATTGACGAGCAGTACTTC.

The gene calls are TRBV7-2 and TRBJ1-1, with D possibly matching TRBD1 (5 bases). From germline, CDR1 is SGHTA and CDR2 FQGNSA. The CDR3 has 15 amino acids. Between the trimmed V and J ends, which lost 4 bases and 4 bases, there was a span of 16 bases. DNA of the CDR3: TGTGCCAGCAGCTCTACCATGGGTGGGGCCACTGAAGCTTTCTTT. Translating gives CASSSTMGGATEAFF.

The chain joins TRBV15 to TRBJ1-5; 7 nucleotides align to TRBD1. Germline V gene data show CDR1 as LNHNV and CDR2 as YYDKDF (reference sequence). V lost 3 bases to trimming and J lost 3 bases; unmatched junction nucleotides: 2. The length of the CDR3 is 14 residues. The CDR3 is CATSRGQTNQPQHF. CDR3 in DNA: TGTGCCACCAGCAGGGGACAGACCAATCAGCCCCAGCATTTT.

This clone is labeled medium-sized (0.01 to 0.1%). CDR3 region: CASSFGHNYEQYF. CDR3 sequence (DNA): TGTGCCAGCAGCTTTGGACACAACTACGAGCAGTACTTC. The J gene is TRBJ2-7, the V gene TRBV5-5; perhaps TRBD1 as D (5 bases). The length of the CDR3 is 13 residues. The V and J ends lost 2 bases and 3 bases respectively, with 9 bases between them. CDR1 and CDR2 from the germline V gene are SGHKS and YYEKEE (reference sequence).

The rearrangement links TRBV7-3 to TRBJ2-3, with D unresolved. CDR3 length: 12 residues. CDR1 and CDR2 from the germline V gene are SGHTA and FQGTGA. The V and J ends lost 5 bases and 6 bases respectively, with 9 bases between them. The CDR3 protein is CASSPGSDTQYF. As DNA, the CDR3 is TGTGCCAGCAGCCCAGGTTCTGATACGCAGTATTTT.

This chain links TRBV2 with TRBJ2-5, with TRBD2 matching 8 bases. The germline V gene encodes CDR1 SNHLY and CDR2 FYNNEI. J was trimmed by 5 bases and V by 5 bases; bases with no gene match: 13. The CDR3 loop spans 16 amino acids. CDR3 protein: CASSPPLAALAETQYF. CDR3 bases: TGTGCCAGCAGTCCCCCACTAGCGGCTTTGGCGGAGACCCAGTACTTC.

The chain has TRBV28 and TRBJ1-1; tentatively, D is TRBD1 (6 bases). Germline-derived CDR1 and CDR2 are MDHEN and SYDVKM. V was trimmed by 6 bases and J by 11 bases, leaving 13 bases between them. The CDR3 sequence is 11 residues long. The DNA for the CDR3 is TGTGCCAGCAGCCATCCTCAGGGGGCTTTCTTT. Its translation is CASSHPQGAFF.

The genes are TRBV9 and TRBJ2-1, with a possible D match to TRBD2 (6 bases). From germline, CDR1 is SGDLS and CDR2 YYNGEE. This CDR3 comprises 17 residues. Trimming pared 4 bases from V and 2 bases from J, leaving 19 bases between. CDR3 region: CASSPRTGALPYNEQFF. CDR3 in DNA: TGTGCCAGCAGCCCCCGGACGGGAGCGCTCCCCTACAATGAGCAGTTCTTC.

This chain connects TRBV5-1 to TRBJ2-1, with 7 bases fitting TRBD2. The CDR3 totals 15 residues. Germline CDR1 and CDR2: SGHRS and YFSETQ. V shed 0 bases and J 8 bases; nucleotides not matched to a gene: 8. This chain's CDR3 is CASSLDEAGSYEQFF. The CDR3 DNA is TGCGCCAGCAGCTTGGACGAAGCGGGGTCTTATGAGCAGTTCTTC.

This clone has a handful of counts. CDR3 amino acids: CASSLVFSGSTDTQYF. DNA of the CDR3: TGTGCCAGCAGCTTAGTCTTTAGCGGCAGCACAGATACGCAGTATTTT. The V gene is TRBV7-9, the J gene TRBJ2-3; possible D gene TRBD2, 6 bases. The V gene lost 1 base and the J gene lost 0 bases, with 11 bases spanning the gap. This CDR3 is 16 amino acids long. Germline CDR1 reads SEHNR; CDR2 reads FQNEAQ (reference sequence).

Here the CDR3 DNA reads TGTGCCAGCTCGGGACTAGCGGGCGAGGAGCAGTTCTTC. Encoded protein: CASSGLAGEEQFF. V is TRBV2 and J is TRBJ2-1; the match to TRBD2 covers 12 bases. Germline-derived CDR1 and CDR2 are SNHLY and FYNNEI. The CDR3 is 13 residues long. V gave up 8 bases and J gave up 10 bases; unmatched junction bases: 6. Variable domain in full (rest from reference TRBV2 and TRBJ2-1): EPEVTQTPSHQVTQMGQEVILRCVPISNHLYFYWYRQILGQKVEFLVSFYNNEISEKSEIFDDQFSVERPDGSNFTLKIRSTKLEDSAMYFCASSGLAGEEQFFGPGTRLTVL.

V gene TRBV6-6 combines with J gene TRBJ1-5; TRBD1 might be the D (5 bases). V lost 8 bases and J 3 bases, leaving 14 bases between the germline ends. The germline gives CDR1 MNHNY, CDR2 SVGAGI (reference sequence). The CDR3 has 14 amino acids. The CDR3 bases are TGTGCCAGCCGGGGGTGGGAGGCCAATCAGCCCCAGCATTTT. Its translation: CASRGWEANQPQHF.

This rearrangement joins TRBV12-3 or TRBV12-4 to TRBJ2-2, with no clear D. This CDR3 spans 13 amino acids. V lost 5 bases and J 7 bases, leaving 11 bases between the germline ends. The CDR3 reads CASSARGLGELFF. CDR3 DNA: TGTGCCAGCAGTGCCCGCGGCCTCGGGGAGCTGTTTTTT.

The chain carries TRBV19 and TRBJ2-3, with 10 positions matching TRBD1. The V segment lost 6 bases and the J segment 6 bases; nucleotides outside the gene matches: 12. Per germline, CDR1 LNHDA and CDR2 SQIVND (reference sequence). The CDR3 has 16 residues. The CDR3 reads CASSYPGTGERDTQYF. For the CDR3, the DNA is TGTGCCAGTAGCTACCCCGGGACAGGGGAGAGGGATACGCAGTATTTT.

The chain is built from TRBV6-5 and TRBJ2-1, with D possibly TRBD2 on 5 matching bases. Trimming took 1 base from V and 6 from J, leaving 7 bases between them. CDR3 size: 13 residues. Germline loops: CDR1 MNHEY, CDR2 SVGAGI. Here the CDR3 DNA reads TGTGCCAGCAGTTACTTCGGGGTCAATGAGCAGTTCTTC. Protein: CASSYFGVNEQFF.

This sequence joins TRBV2 and TRBJ2-3; unclear D gene. V was cut by 5 bases and J by 2 bases, with 14 bases left in between. The CDR3 runs to 15 residues. Per the germline V gene, CDR1 is SNHLY and CDR2 is FYNNEI. CDR3 protein: CASSLAGYPTDTQYF. As DNA, the CDR3 is TGTGCCAGCAGTCTGGCAGGATATCCCACAGATACGCAGTATTTT.

V and J are TRBV6-5 and TRBJ1-5, with a tentative D call TRBD1 (6 bases). Per germline, CDR1 MNHEY and CDR2 SVGAGI. The CDR3 is 11 residues long. V shed 10 bases and J shed 15 bases, with 19 bases lying between them. The CDR3 loop is CATRTGSVMHF. CDR3 DNA sequence: TGTGCCACCCGTACAGGGAGTGTAATGCATTTT.